Below, 10 T cell receptor beta chains from the same sample are listed, as sequenced in a study of regulatory T cells in long-lasting Graves disease. Researchers made TCR beta libraries by using iRepertoire HTBI primers and running Arm-PCR on CDR3 regions. TCRdb itself ran the multiplex PCR reads through MiXCR, one entry per CDR3 protein. Found here are 540,000 or so distinct CDR3 sequences, roughly 14% of them singletons; the top ten hold roughly a tenth. Time point here: newly diagnosed GD, antithyroid drugs for less than 3 months. Construction of the TCR library relied on RNA isolated from PBMCs. The same data also went into a second study, on T cells in Graves' hyperthyroidism and ophthalmopathy.

The input for sequencing was peripheral blood mononuclear cells (PBMCs), taken at new diagnosis, from a patient treated with antithyroid drugs. Receptors originate from a man younger than 40 with Graves disease.

This clonotype was counted at least ten times. The V gene is TRBV24-1, the J gene TRBJ2-1, with D unclear. The CDR3 runs to 14 residues. The V gene lost 4 bases and the J gene lost 5 bases, with 11 bases spanning the gap. The germline V gene encodes CDR1 KGHDR and CDR2 SFDVKD. CDR3 in amino acids: CATSDKRRHNEQFF. The DNA for the CDR3 is TGTGCCACCAGTGACAAAAGACGGCACAATGAGCAGTTCTTC.

V and J are TRBV4-2 and TRBJ2-1; D gene uncertain. This CDR3 spans 13 amino acids. Trimming removed 6 bases at V and 9 bases at J, with 15 bases between. Germline V lookup: CDR1 LGHNA, CDR2 YNFKEQ. The CDR3 region is CASSPQFYGEQFF. CDR3 coding DNA: TGTGCCAGCAGTCCCCAATTCTACGGTGAGCAGTTCTTC.

This chain joins TRBV19 and TRBJ2-7; the match to TRBD2 covers 7 bases. The V gene end was trimmed by 1 base and the J gene end by 2 bases; junction bases not matched to a gene: 8. CDR1 and CDR2 (germline): LNHDA, SQIVND (reference sequence). This CDR3 is built from 16 residues. CDR3 sequence (DNA): TGTGCCAGTAGTATAGCCCCCTGGGAGGGCCCCTACGAGCAGTACTTC. It translates to CASSIAPWEGPYEQYF.

A note on this clonotype: A much larger clone lies a single base off, so this may be a read error. The rearrangement links TRBV6-1 to TRBJ2-1, with no clear D. Trimming stripped 6 bases from V and 2 bases from J, with 8 bases between. This CDR3 contains 13 residues. CDR1 is MNHNS and CDR2 is SASEGT in the germline V gene. CDR3 DNA sequence: TGTGCCAGCAGGCCCCGGGCCTACAATGAGCAGTTCTTC. Amino acid sequence: CASRPRAYNEQFF.

This clonotype was observed many times. V gene TRBV5-6 combines with J gene TRBJ2-5, with D hard to call. V was clipped by 0 bases and J by 5 bases, with 8 bases between them. This CDR3 region has 13 residues. CDR1 SGHDT and CDR2 YYEEEE come from the germline V gene. CDR3 amino acids: CASSLVSQETQYF. The CDR3 DNA is TGTGCCAGCAGCTTGGTTAGTCAGGAGACCCAGTACTTC.

At least ten counts were recorded for this clonotype. V and J are TRBV7-2 and TRBJ2-4; tentatively, D is TRBD2 (6 bases). The CDR3 consists of 15 residues. Per germline, CDR1 SGHTA and CDR2 FQGNSA. The V and J ends lost 2 bases and 9 bases respectively, with 17 bases between them. CDR3 DNA sequence: TGTGCCAGCAGCTTACTTGGACTAAGCTTGAGCATTCAGTACTTC. Amino acid sequence: CASSLLGLSLSIQYF.

The chain is built from TRBV7-2 and TRBJ2-1; TRBD2 aligns across 9 bases. The germline CDR1 and CDR2 sequences are SGHTA and FQGNSA. V dropped 4 bases and J dropped 7; count of bases not matched to a gene: 5. The CDR3 is 14 residues long. For the CDR3, the DNA is TGTGCCAGCAGCTATAGCGGGAGCGGGAATGAGCAGTTCTTC. This codes for CASSYSGSGNEQFF. Drawing the rest from reference TRBV7-2 and TRBJ2-1, the complete variable domain is GAGVSQSPSNKVTEKGKDVELRCDPISGHTALYWYRQSLGQGLEFLIYFQGNSAPDKSGLPSDRFSAERTGGSVSTLTIQRTQQEDSAVYLCASSYSGSGNEQFFGPGTRLTVL.

In its sample, this clonotype was seen many times. The chain combines TRBV27 with TRBJ2-7; 7 bases map to TRBD2. Germline CDR1 is MNHEY and CDR2 is SMNVEV (reference sequence). After removal of 5 bases from V and 7 bases from J, the junction contained 14 bases not matched to a gene. This CDR3 is built from 15 residues. CDR3 DNA: TGTGCCAGCAGTCCCGACCTGAGTAGCGGGTATGAGCAGTACTTC. It translates to CASSPDLSSGYEQYF.

V and J are TRBV6-2 or TRBV6-3 and TRBJ2-7, with 10 positions matching TRBD1. Trimming removed 2 bases from V and 3 bases from J; junction bases left unmatched: 4. The germline CDR1 and CDR2 sequences are MNHEY and SVGEGT. CDR3 length: 15 amino acids. The CDR3 sequence: CASSYGQGGIYEQYF. The CDR3 coding sequence is TGTGCCAGCAGTTACGGACAGGGGGGGATCTACGAGCAGTACTTC.

The V gene is TRBV6-1, the J gene TRBJ1-1; tentatively, D is TRBD1 (6 bases). From germline, CDR1 is MNHNS and CDR2 SASEGT. Trimming removed 6 bases from V and 1 base from J, with 12 bases in between. The CDR3 is made up of 14 amino acids. CDR3 amino acids: CASRRTATNTEAFF. In DNA form, the CDR3 reads TGTGCCAGCAGACGGACAGCCACGAACACTGAAGCTTTCTTT.